This record concerns one TCR beta chain sequence. The germline V gene has CDR1 SGHVS and CDR2 FQNEAQ. The J segment lost 9 bases and the V segment lost 4 bases, leaving 7 bases of the junction unmatched. The CDR3 has 15 amino acids. Per the original methods: Amplification from reference gene primers served as the basis for estimated nucleated cell counts. Assay: immunoSEQ multiplex PCR; the TCRdb copy retains only in-frame clones and omits some. The DNA gave D and trimming, while V, J and clone size come from that table. Altogether 150,000 to 200,000 clones are present, about 86% being singletons, with the ten largest covering 0.85% to 0.95%. This record belongs to a study of blood T cell repertoires in COVID-19. On the study more broadly: Sites in the United States, Italy and Spain provided acute and convalescent COVID-19 samples. The cDNA or gDNA used as material had been derived from T cells, B-cell-depleted T cells, or PBMCs.

The specimen was peripheral blood. This TCR was sampled from a woman in her late teens or twenties who had recovered from COVID-19. The chain carries TRBV7-8 and TRBJ1-6; TRBD1 matches at 9 bases. CDR3 in amino acids: CASSWGQGLGSPLHF. DNA for the CDR3: TGTGCCAGCAGCTGGGGACAGGGATTAGGTTCACCCCTCCACTTT.